A single T cell receptor (beta chain) is shown here with its context. Its antigen is undetermined. The germline V gene has CDR1 KGHSH and CDR2 LQKENI. With V trimmed by 2 bases and J by 5 bases, 10 bases remained unmatched. This CDR3 has 16 residues. Vbeta (60) and Jbeta (13) primers were used in the PCR. TCRdb's table, derived via immunoSEQ multiplex PCR, lists solely in-frame clones and lacks some. This sample has a few hundred thousand clones, with roughly 80% found just once. The data are from a study of cytomegalovirus exposure and HLA in healthy donors. About the study: In an earlier analysis, 95 million to 140 million unique TCR beta sequences were found from approximately 190 million T cells.

Whole-study results and caveats: A later analysis showed that HLA-associated TCR beta chains had undergone more clonal expansion than equally common others. Rarity characterized most TCR sequences, yet some public TCRs appeared in many donors.

This sequence originates from a man in his thirties or forties in good health and CMV-seronegative. The chain couples TRBV18 to TRBJ2-7, with TRBD2 identical over 9 bases. Sequenced: PBMCs. The CDR3 here is CASSPGVSGGMDEQYF. For the CDR3, the DNA is TGTGCCAGCTCACCAGGGGTTAGCGGGGGTATGGACGAGCAGTACTTC.